The 27 T cell receptor beta chains below come from one sample, sequenced in a study of CD8+ T cells in alopecia areata. Sample treatment: oral pan-JAK inhibitor, 5-10 mg twice daily. Extracted from the samples, RNA was reverse transcribed into cDNA to serve as the sequencing template. The repertoire was sequenced with immunoSEQ multiplex PCR; TCRdb's copy has only in-frame clones and lacks some. Here the sample spans 70,000 or so clones, around 29% being singletons. This specimen consisted of CD8+ T cells sorted from blood, obtained at week 4, from a patient treated with tofacitinib. The receptors were sampled from a human donor with alopecia areata.

This clone was recorded a few times. The rearrangement links TRBV29-1 to TRBJ2-7, with D possibly TRBD1 on 6 matching bases. Per germline, CDR1 SQVTM and CDR2 ANQGSEA. This CDR3 is built from 12 residues. The ends were cut back, 4 bases at V and 4 bases at J, with 11 bases in the middle. CDR3 region: CSVAGQSYEQYF. The CDR3 nucleotides are TGCAGCGTTGCAGGACAGTCTTACGAGCAGTACTTC.

This rearrangement joins TRBV18 to TRBJ2-1; D uncertain. The ends were cut back, 3 bases at V and 2 bases at J, with 5 bases in the middle. CDR3 size: 13 residues. CDR1 and CDR2 (germline): KGHSH, LQKENI. The CDR3 reads CASSPPAYNEQFF. The CDR3 DNA is TGTGCCAGCTCACCCCCGGCCTACAATGAGCAGTTCTTC.

Points on this clone: The sample has other DNA sequences that encode this CDR3 too. J is TRBJ2-2 and V is TRBV9, with D possibly called TRBD1 or TRBD2 (5 bases each). The CDR3 sequence is 14 residues long. The V and J ends lost 0 bases and 3 bases respectively, with 6 bases between them. Germline assignment: CDR1 SGDLS and CDR2 YYNGEE. The CDR3 DNA reads as TGTGCCAGCAGCGTAGGAGGGGACACCGGGGAGCTGTTTTTT. Protein: CASSVGGDTGELFF.

This clone has more than one count but fewer than ten. This chain joins TRBV30 and TRBJ2-1, with D possibly matching TRBD2 (6 bases). Germline V gives CDR1 GTSNPN, CDR2 SVGIG (reference sequence). The CDR3 covers 14 residues. The germline V and J ends were trimmed by 5 bases and 4 bases, with 15 bases remaining between them. The CDR3 bases are TGTGCCTGGGAGACTAGACCGTTGTACAATGAGCAGTTCTTC. It translates to CAWETRPLYNEQFF.

In this sample, this clone turned up many times. This chain uses TRBV28 with TRBJ2-7, with TRBD1 identical over 7 bases. This CDR3 is 13 amino acids long. Germline lookup yields CDR1 MDHEN and CDR2 SYDVKM. With V trimmed by 5 bases and J by 3 bases, 4 bases remained unmatched. This CDR3 is CASSLGQFYEQYF. CDR3 nucleotide sequence: TGTGCCAGCAGTCTGGGACAGTTCTACGAGCAGTACTTC.

The genes are TRBV6-5 and TRBJ2-5, with D unresolved. The germline V gene has CDR1 MNHEY and CDR2 SVGAGI. V dropped 0 bases and J dropped 5 bases, with 7 bases sitting between them. CDR3 length: 13 amino acids. The CDR3 DNA follows: TGTGCCAGCAGTTACTCGATCGGGGAGACCCAGTACTTC. Residues: CASSYSIGETQYF.

This clone was seen only a few times. The chain has TRBV30 and TRBJ2-1, with D perhaps TRBD2 (6 bases). This CDR3 region has 14 residues. The V gene's germline CDR1 is GTSNPN and CDR2 SVGIG (reference sequence). Trimming removed 4 bases from V and 7 bases from J, with 17 bases in between. The CDR3 DNA reads as TGTGCCTGGAAAATCGGGGGTATCAAGAATGAGCAGTTCTTC. Its translation: CAWKIGGIKNEQFF.

This chain uses TRBV6-6 with TRBJ1-1; D not certain. Trimming stripped 8 bases from V and 7 bases from J, with 11 bases between. The CDR3 extends over 11 amino acids. Per the germline V gene, CDR1 is MNHNY and CDR2 is SVGAGI (reference sequence). The CDR3 nucleotides read TGTGCCAGCGGAGGTAGTGATGAAGCTTTCTTT. Its translation is CASGGSDEAFF.

This sequence joins TRBV29-1 and TRBJ2-1, with 8 bases that match TRBD1. The CDR3 length is 14 residues. V dropped 7 bases and J dropped 2; count of bases not matched to a gene: 7. Germline CDR1 SQVTM, CDR2 ANQGSEA. As DNA, the CDR3 is TGCAGCGCTACAACAGGGGGGACCTACAATGAGCAGTTCTTC. Its protein is CSATTGGTYNEQFF.

This chain connects TRBV29-1 to TRBJ2-1; the D is unclear. In germline, CDR1 is SQVTM, CDR2 ANQGSEA. Trimming shortened V by 4 bases and J by 14 bases, and 12 bases separated the two germline ends. The CDR3 consists of 10 residues. CDR3 residues: CSVVAGSEFF. The CDR3 DNA follows: TGCAGCGTTGTGGCCGGGTCGGAGTTCTTC.

This clone was picked up a small number of times. The genes are TRBV4-1 and TRBJ2-2; D is undetermined. CDR1 is MGHRA, CDR2 YSYEKL, per germline. The CDR3 spans 14 residues. V lost 0 bases and J 6 bases, leaving 8 bases between the germline ends. CDR3 sequence: CASSQDPMSGELFF. DNA for the CDR3: TGCGCCAGCAGCCAAGATCCGATGTCCGGGGAGCTGTTTTTT.

This clone was seen a few times. V usage is TRBV29-1 and J usage is TRBJ2-7; 10 bases are shared with TRBD2. CDR1 SQVTM and CDR2 ANQGSEA come from the germline V gene. Trimming took 2 bases from V and 6 from J; bases not matched to a gene: 7. The CDR3 extends over 14 amino acids. CDR3 nucleotide sequence: TGCAGCGTTGAATCAGGGACTAGCGTGGGCGAGCAGTACTTC. Translation: CSVESGTSVGEQYF.

This chain connects TRBV27 to TRBJ1-2; TRBD1 matches at 7 bases. V lost 1 base, J lost 6 bases, and 2 bases stayed unmatched. The CDR3 loop spans 13 amino acids. CDR1 MNHEY and CDR2 SMNVEV come from the germline V gene (reference sequence). This CDR3 is CASSLYRGDGYTF. The CDR3 bases are TGTGCCAGCAGTTTATACAGGGGTGATGGCTACACCTTC.

The table lists this clone with a few counts. This sequence joins TRBV29-1 and TRBJ2-3; 8 bases are shared with TRBD2. CDR1 and CDR2 (germline): SQVTM, ANQGSEA. The V gene end was trimmed by 2 bases and the J gene end by 5 bases; junction bases not matched to a gene: 6. The CDR3 runs 14 residues. CDR3 in amino acids: CSVERREVRDTQYF. DNA of the CDR3: TGCAGCGTTGAACGGCGGGAGGTGAGAGATACGCAGTATTTT.

This clone has just a few counts. Here the CDR3 reads CAWSPPGAYEQYF. Here the CDR3 DNA reads TGTGCCTGGAGTCCTCCTGGCGCCTACGAGCAGTACTTC. The chain combines TRBV30 with TRBJ2-7; D gene ambiguous. From germline, CDR1 is GTSNPN and CDR2 SVGIG (reference sequence). The V gene lost 2 bases and the J gene lost 2 bases, with 10 bases spanning the gap. CDR3 length equals 13 residues.

Only a few counts were recorded for this clone. The chain employs TRBV29-1 and TRBJ2-7; unclear D gene. Germline V gene data show CDR1 as SQVTM and CDR2 as ANQGSEA. V shed 1 base and J shed 2 bases, with 9 bases lying between them. This CDR3 contains 13 residues. CDR3 bases: TGCAGCGTTGAAGCAGCGAGCCCCTACGAGCAGTACTTC. Translated: CSVEAASPYEQYF.

The rearrangement joins TRBV19 to TRBJ2-7; 11 bases are shared with TRBD2. Germline V lookup: CDR1 LNHDA, CDR2 SQIVND (reference sequence). V lost 10 bases to trimming and J lost 7 bases; unmatched junction nucleotides: 9. This CDR3 region has 13 residues. The CDR3 here is CATALAGELEQYF. The CDR3 nucleotides read TGTGCCACCGCACTAGCGGGAGAGTTAGAGCAGTACTTC.

This clone was detected only a few times. Other DNA sequences in the same sample also yield this CDR3. This chain connects TRBV7-9 to TRBJ2-7; D call uncertain. This CDR3 spans 11 amino acids. The V gene lost 5 bases and the J gene lost 7 bases, with 9 bases spanning the gap. Germline-derived CDR1 and CDR2 are SEHNR and FQNEAQ (reference sequence). This chain's CDR3 is CASSKGKEQYF. Here the CDR3 DNA reads TGTGCCAGCAGCAAGGGAAAGGAGCAGTACTTC.

This clone was observed a few times. One base away lies a much larger clone, so this may be a sequencing read error. The chain couples TRBV5-1 to TRBJ2-1, with D hard to call. Germline CDR1 reads SGHRS; CDR2 reads YFSETQ. This CDR3 comprises 14 residues. Trimming left V 3 bases short and J 10 bases short, with 17 bases between. The CDR3 DNA reads TGCGCCAGCAGCTGGGCGGACGGCGCCTACGAGCAGTTCTTC. Its translation is CASSWADGAYEQFF.

This sequence joins TRBV4-1 and TRBJ2-7, with 7 nucleotides matching TRBD2. The CDR3 is 13 amino acids. V was clipped by 1 base and J by 6 bases; unmatched bases: 3. Germline CDR1 and CDR2: MGHRA and YSYEKL. DNA for the CDR3: TGCGCCAGCAGCCAAGTGGCGGGAGTCGAGCAGTACTTC. Its translation is CASSQVAGVEQYF.

V is TRBV29-1 and J is TRBJ2-7; D is undetermined. V was shortened by 6 bases and J by 3 bases, with 21 bases between the two germline ends. Germline V gives CDR1 SQVTM, CDR2 ANQGSEA. This CDR3 is built from 15 residues. CDR3 sequence reads: CSVLPHSNPNYEQYF. The CDR3 bases are TGCAGCGTCCTACCCCACTCTAACCCCAACTACGAGCAGTACTTC.

There are a few counts of this clone. V usage is TRBV30 and J usage is TRBJ2-1; D perhaps matches TRBD1 (5 bases). The V gene's germline CDR1 is GTSNPN and CDR2 SVGIG (reference sequence). The CDR3 spans 13 residues. V lost 8 bases to trimming and J lost 7 bases, with 18 bases between them. The CDR3 loop reads CAGHRRTGNEQFF. Here the CDR3 DNA reads TGTGCCGGACACAGACGTACTGGGAATGAGCAGTTCTTC.

In its sample, this clone was seen a few times. This sequence joins TRBV5-1 and TRBJ1-1; D is possibly TRBD1 (5 bases). Germline CDR1 SGHRS, CDR2 YFSETQ. The CDR3 spans 11 residues. V lost 4 bases to trimming and J lost 11 bases, with 12 bases between them. The CDR3 is CASSLGPEAFF. In DNA, the CDR3 is TGCGCCAGCAGCCTGGGGCCCGAGGCTTTCTTT. The variable domain in full, with the rest retrieved from reference TRBV5-1 and TRBJ1-1, is KAGVTQTPRYLIKTRGQQVTLSCSPISGHRSVSWYQQTPGQGLQFLFEYFSETQRNKGNFPGRFSGRQFSNSRSEMNVSTLELGDSALYLCASSLGPEAFFGQGTRLTVV.

The chain links TRBV9 to TRBJ2-2; no clear D gene. The CDR3 is 12 residues long. V lost 4 bases to trimming and J lost 2 bases, with 3 bases between them. Per the germline V gene, CDR1 is SGDLS and CDR2 is YYNGEE. The CDR3 bases are TGTGCCAGCAGCCCTAACACCGGGGAGCTGTTTTTT. Translated: CASSPNTGELFF.

This chain connects TRBV7-9 to TRBJ2-7, with 8 positions matching TRBD1. With V trimmed by 3 bases and J by 2 bases, 9 bases remained unmatched. This CDR3 has 16 amino acids. Germline CDR1 reads SEHNR; CDR2 reads FQNEAQ (reference sequence). Here the CDR3 DNA reads TGTGCCAGCAGCTTCCCCCGGACAGGGCCCACCTACGAGCAGTACTTC. Residues: CASSFPRTGPTYEQYF.

The V and J genes are TRBV14 and TRBJ2-5; perhaps D is TRBD1 or TRBD2 (5 bases each). V was pared by 4 bases and J by 9 bases, with 12 bases between. Germline V CDR1 and CDR2: SGHDN, FVKESK. This CDR3 has 12 amino acids. The CDR3 region has the DNA TGTGCCAGCAGCCGGGAGTGGGGGTCCCAGTACTTC. Its protein is CASSREWGSQYF.

This chain connects TRBV5-6 to TRBJ2-1; D may match TRBD1 or TRBD2 (5 bases each). Germline values: CDR1 SGHDT, CDR2 YYEEEE. This CDR3 contains 14 residues. The germline V and J ends were trimmed by 2 bases and 5 bases, with 11 bases remaining between them. This CDR3 is CASSFNGAHNEQFF. In DNA, the CDR3 is TGTGCCAGCAGCTTCAACGGGGCCCACAATGAGCAGTTCTTC.